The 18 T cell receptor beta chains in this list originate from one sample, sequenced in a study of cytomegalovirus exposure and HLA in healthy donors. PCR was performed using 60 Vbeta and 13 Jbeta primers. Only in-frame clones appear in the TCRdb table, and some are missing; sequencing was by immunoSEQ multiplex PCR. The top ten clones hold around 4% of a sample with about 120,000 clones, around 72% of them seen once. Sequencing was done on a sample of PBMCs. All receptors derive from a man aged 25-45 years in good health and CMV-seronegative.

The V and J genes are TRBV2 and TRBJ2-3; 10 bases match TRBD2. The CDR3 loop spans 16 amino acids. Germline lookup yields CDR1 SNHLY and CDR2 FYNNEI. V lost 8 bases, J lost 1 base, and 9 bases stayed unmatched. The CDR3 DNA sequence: TGTGCCAGCTTTTCGGCTAGCGGGGGTGGCACAGATACGCAGTATTTT. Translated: CASFSASGGGTDTQYF.

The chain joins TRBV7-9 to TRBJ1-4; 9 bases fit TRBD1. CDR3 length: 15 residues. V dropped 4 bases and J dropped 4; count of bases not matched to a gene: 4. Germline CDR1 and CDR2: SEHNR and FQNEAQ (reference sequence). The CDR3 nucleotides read TGTGCCAGCAGCTGGTGGACAGGGGTTAATGAAAAACTGTTTTTT. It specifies CASSWWTGVNEKLFF.

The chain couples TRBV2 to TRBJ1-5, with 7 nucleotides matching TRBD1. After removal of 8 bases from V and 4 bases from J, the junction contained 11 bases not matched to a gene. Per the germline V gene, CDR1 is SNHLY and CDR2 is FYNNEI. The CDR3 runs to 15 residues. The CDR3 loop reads CASGLDRRSNQPQHF. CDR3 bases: TGTGCCAGCGGCCTGGACAGGCGATCAAATCAGCCCCAGCATTTT.

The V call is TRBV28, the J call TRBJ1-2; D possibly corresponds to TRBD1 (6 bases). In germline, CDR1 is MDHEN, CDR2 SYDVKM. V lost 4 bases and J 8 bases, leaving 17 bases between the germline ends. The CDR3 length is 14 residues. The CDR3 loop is CASSSDSHWGGYTF. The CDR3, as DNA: TGTGCCAGCAGTTCGGACAGCCACTGGGGGGGCTACACCTTC.

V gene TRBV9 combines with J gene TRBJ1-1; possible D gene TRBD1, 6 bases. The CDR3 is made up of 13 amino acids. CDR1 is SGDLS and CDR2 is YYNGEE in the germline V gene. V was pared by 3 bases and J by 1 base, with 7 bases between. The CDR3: CASSGGGNTEAFF. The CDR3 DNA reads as TGTGCCAGCAGCGGAGGGGGGAACACTGAAGCTTTCTTT.

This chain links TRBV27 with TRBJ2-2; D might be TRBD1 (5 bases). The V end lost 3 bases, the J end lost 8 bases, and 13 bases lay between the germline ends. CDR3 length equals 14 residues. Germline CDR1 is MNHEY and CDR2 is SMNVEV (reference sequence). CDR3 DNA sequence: TGTGCCAGCAGTTTGTCAGGGCTCAGGGGGGAGCTGTTTTTT. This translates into CASSLSGLRGELFF.

The CDR3 reads CASSPDREVGYTF. For the CDR3, the DNA is TGTGCCAGCAGTCCGGACAGGGAGGTTGGCTACACCTTC. This sequence joins TRBV28 and TRBJ1-2, with 8 positions matching TRBD1. Germline V gives CDR1 MDHEN, CDR2 SYDVKM. This CDR3 has 13 residues. With V trimmed by 5 bases and J by 7 bases, 6 bases remained unmatched.

The chain's CDR3 is CASSPRGQGETQYF. The CDR3, as DNA: TGTGCCAGCTCACCTAGGGGACAGGGAGAGACCCAGTACTTC. The chain recombines TRBV18 with TRBJ2-5, with TRBD1 identical over 9 bases. The CDR3 contains 14 residues. Germline V gene lookup returns CDR1 KGHSH and CDR2 LQKENI. The junction had 3 bases not matched to a gene; V was cut back by 3 bases and J by 4 bases.

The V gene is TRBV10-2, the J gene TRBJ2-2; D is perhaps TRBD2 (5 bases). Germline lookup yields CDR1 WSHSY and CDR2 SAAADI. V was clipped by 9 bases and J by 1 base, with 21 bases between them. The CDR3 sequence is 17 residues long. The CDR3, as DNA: TGCGCCAGTCTCAACCGTCGGGTGGGGAGGAACACCGGGGAGCTGTTTTTT. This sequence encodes CASLNRRVGRNTGELFF.

CDR3 loop: CASSIAGTGSYGYTF. The CDR3 DNA reads TGTGCCAGTAGTATAGCCGGGACAGGTAGCTATGGCTACACCTTC. The V call is TRBV19, the J call TRBJ1-2, with TRBD1 matching over 8 bases. Germline CDR1 reads LNHDA; CDR2 reads SQIVND (reference sequence). J gave up 4 bases and V 1 base, and 5 bases lay outside the gene matches. This CDR3 contains 15 residues.

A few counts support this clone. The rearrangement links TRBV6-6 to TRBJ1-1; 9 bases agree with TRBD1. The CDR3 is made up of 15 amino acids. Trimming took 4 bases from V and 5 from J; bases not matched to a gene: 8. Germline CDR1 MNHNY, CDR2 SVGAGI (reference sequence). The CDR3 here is CASSSSGQGKTEAFF. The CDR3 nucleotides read TGTGCCAGCAGTTCCTCTGGACAGGGGAAGACTGAAGCTTTCTTT.

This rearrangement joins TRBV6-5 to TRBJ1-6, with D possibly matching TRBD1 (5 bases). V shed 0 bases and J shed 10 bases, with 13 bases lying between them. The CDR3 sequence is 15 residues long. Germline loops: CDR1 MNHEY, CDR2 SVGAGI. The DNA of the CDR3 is TGTGCCAGCAGTTACTCGGGGCAGGGTGGCTCACCCCTCCACTTT. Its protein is CASSYSGQGGSPLHF.

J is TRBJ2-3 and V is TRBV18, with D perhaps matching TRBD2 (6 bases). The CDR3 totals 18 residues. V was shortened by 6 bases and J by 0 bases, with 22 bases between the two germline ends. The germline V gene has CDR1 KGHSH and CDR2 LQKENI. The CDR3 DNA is TGTGCCAGCTCCCTCCGGGGGTCATTCGGAGTTAGCACAGATACGCAGTATTTT. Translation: CASSLRGSFGVSTDTQYF.

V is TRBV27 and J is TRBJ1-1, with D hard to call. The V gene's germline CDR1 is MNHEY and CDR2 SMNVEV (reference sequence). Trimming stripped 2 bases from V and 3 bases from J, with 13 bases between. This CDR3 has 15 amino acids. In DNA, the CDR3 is TGTGCCAGCAGTTTACGAGGGTCCGGAGACACTGAAGCTTTCTTT. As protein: CASSLRGSGDTEAFF.

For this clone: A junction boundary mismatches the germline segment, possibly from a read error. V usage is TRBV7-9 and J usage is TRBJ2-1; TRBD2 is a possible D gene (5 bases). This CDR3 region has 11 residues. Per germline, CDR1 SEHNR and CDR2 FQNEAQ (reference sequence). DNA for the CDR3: TGTGCCAGCAGCCCGGGAACGTGGGATGTCTTC. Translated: CASSPGTWDVF.

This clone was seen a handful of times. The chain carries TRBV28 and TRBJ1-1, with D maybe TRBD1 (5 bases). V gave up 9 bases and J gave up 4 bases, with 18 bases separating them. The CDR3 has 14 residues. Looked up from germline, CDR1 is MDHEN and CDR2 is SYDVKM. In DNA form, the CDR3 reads TGTGCCAGAGGGGTAAGGCTTGGTACCACTGAAGCTTTCTTT. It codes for CARGVRLGTTEAFF. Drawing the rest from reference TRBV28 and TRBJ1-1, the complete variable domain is DVKVTQSSRYLVKRTGEKVFLECVQDMDHENMFWYRQDPGLGLRLIYFSYDVKMKEKGDIPEGYSVSREKKERFSLILESASTNQTSMYLCARGVRLGTTEAFFGQGTRLTVV.

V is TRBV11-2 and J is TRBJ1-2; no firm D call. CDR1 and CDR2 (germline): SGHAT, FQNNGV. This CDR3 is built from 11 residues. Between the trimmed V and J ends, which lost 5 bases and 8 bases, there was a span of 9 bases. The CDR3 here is CASSRGRGYTF. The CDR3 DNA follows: TGTGCCAGCAGCCGAGGGCGGGGCTACACCTTC.

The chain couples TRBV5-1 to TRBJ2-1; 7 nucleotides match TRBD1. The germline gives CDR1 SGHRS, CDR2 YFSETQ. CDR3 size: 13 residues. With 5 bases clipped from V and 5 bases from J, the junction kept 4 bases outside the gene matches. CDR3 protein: CASSKDRDNEQFF. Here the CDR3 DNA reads TGCGCCAGCAGTAAAGACAGGGACAATGAGCAGTTCTTC.